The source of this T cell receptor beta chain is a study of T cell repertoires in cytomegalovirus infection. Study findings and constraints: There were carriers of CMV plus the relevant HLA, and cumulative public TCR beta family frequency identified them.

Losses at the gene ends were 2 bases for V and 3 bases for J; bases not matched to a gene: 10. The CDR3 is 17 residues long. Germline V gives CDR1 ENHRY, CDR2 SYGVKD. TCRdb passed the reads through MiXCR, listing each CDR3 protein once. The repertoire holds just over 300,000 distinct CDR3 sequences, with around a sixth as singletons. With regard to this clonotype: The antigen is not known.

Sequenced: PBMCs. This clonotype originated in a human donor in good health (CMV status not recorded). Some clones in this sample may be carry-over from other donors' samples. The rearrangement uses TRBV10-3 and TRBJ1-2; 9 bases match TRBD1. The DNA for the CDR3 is TGTGCCATCAGTGAGCGGACAGGGGTCTTACAGCACTATGGCTACACCTTC. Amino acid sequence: CAISERTGVLQHYGYTF.